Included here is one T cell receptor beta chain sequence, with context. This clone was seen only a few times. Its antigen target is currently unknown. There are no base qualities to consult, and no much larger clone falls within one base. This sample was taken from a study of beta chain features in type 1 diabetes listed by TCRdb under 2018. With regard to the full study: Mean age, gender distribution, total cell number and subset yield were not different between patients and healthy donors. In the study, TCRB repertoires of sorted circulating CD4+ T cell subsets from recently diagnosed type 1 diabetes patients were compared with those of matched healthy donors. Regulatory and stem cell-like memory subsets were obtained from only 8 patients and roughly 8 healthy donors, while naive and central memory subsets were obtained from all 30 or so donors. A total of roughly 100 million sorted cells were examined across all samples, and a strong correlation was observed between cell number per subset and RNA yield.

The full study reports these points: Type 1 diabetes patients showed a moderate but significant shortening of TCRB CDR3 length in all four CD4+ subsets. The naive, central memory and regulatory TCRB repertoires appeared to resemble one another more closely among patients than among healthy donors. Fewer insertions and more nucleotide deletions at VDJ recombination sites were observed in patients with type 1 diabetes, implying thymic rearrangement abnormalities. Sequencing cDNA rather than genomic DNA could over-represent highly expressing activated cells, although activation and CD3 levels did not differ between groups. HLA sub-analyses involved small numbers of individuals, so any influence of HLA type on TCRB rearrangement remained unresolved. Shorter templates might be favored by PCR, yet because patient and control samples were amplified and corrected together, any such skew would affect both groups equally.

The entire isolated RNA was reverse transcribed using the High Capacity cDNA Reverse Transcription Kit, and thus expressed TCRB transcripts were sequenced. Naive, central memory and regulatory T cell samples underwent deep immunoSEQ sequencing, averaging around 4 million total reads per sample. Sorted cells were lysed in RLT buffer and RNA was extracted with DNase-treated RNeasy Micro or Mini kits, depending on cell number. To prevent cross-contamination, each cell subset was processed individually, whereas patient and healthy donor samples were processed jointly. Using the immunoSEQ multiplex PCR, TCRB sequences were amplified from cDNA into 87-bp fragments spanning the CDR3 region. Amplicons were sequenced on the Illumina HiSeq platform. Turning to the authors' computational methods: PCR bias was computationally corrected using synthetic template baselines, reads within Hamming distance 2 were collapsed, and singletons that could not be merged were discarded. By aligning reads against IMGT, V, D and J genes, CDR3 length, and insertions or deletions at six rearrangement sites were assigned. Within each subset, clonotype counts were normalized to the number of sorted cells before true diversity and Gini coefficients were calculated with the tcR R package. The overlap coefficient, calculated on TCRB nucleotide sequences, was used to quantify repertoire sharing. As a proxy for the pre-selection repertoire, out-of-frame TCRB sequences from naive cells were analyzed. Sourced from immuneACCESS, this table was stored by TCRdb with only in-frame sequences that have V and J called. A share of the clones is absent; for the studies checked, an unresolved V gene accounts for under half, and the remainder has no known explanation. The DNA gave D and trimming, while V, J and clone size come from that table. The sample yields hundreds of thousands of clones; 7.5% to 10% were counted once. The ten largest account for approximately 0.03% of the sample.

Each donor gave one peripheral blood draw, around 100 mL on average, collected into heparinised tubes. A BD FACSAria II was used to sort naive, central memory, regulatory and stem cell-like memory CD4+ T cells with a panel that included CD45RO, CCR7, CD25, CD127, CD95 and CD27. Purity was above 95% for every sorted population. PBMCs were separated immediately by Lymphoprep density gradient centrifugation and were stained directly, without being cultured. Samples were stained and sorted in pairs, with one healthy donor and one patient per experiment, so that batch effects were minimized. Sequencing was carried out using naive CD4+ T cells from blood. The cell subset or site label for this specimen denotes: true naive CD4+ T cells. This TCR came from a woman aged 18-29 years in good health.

The CDR3 region has the sequence CATSRDRVSEQYF. The DNA is as follows: TGTGCCACCAGCAGGGACAGGGTAAGCGAGCAGTACTTC. The chain is encoded by TRBV15 joined to TRBJ2-7, with TRBD1 identical over 8 junction bases. The CDR3 starts with the cysteine, ends with the phenylalanine, and has 13 residues. The kept DNA is CDR3 alone, 39 bases in frame from the first base. Based on the germline V gene (reference sequence), the CDR1 and CDR2 sequences are LNHNV and YYDKDF. V trim: 3 bases; J trim: 6 bases; unmatched bases: 4.